These T cell receptor beta chains were read from a single sample in a study of shared clonotypes between healthy human individuals. Assay: immunoSEQ multiplex PCR; the TCRdb copy retains only in-frame clones and omits some. The sample comprises about 340,000 clones, less than 85% of which are singletons, and 10% rests with the top ten. The sample was memory CD4+ T cells sorted from blood. The source of these receptors is a man aged 30 to 39 in good health. Both conserved end residues are part of each CDR3. A D gene is named only where the DNA matches it firmly. Rows give clone size only sometimes, using once, few, many, or a class for an expanded clone.

>TRBV9|NA|TRBJ2-3|NA
TGTGCCAGCAGCCCCCCAAGATCGTCGGGCGCAGATACGCAGTATTTT
CASSPPRSSGADTQYF
>TRBV11-2|NA|TRBJ2-1|NA
TGTGCCAGCAGCCCCAACTACAATGAGCAGTTCTTC
CASSPNYNEQFF
>TRBV18|NA|TRBJ2-3|few
TGTGCCAGCTCACCACTCCCCATAACTAGCACAGATACGCAGTATTTT
CASSPLPITSTDTQYF
>TRBV7-9|NA|TRBJ2-5|NA
TGTGCCAGCAGCCTGGACGGTCAAGAGACCCAGTACTTC
CASSLDGQETQYF
>TRBV11-2|NA|TRBJ2-7|NA
TGTGCCAGCAGCTTACTAAACGAGCAGTACTTC
CASSLLNEQYF
>TRBV18|NA|TRBJ2-3|NA
TGTGCCAGCTCACCAAGGGCAGGGGATCTGGATACGCAGTATTTT
CASSPRAGDLDTQYF
>TRBV6-5|NA|TRBJ2-3|few
TGTGCCAGCAGGACAACAGGGACAGATACGCAGTATTTT
CASRTTGTDTQYF
>TRBV9|TRBD1|TRBJ1-2|NA
TGTGCCAGCAGCGTAGGGGTCGGGACAGGTTCTTCTGGCTACACCTTC
CASSVGVGTGSSGYTF
>TRBV29-1|NA|TRBJ2-1|NA
TGCAGCGTTGAAGAGAGGTCCAATTACAATGAGCAGTTCTTC
CSVEERSNYNEQFF
>TRBV18|TRBD2|TRBJ2-7|NA
TGTGCCAGCACCCCCTCAGCGGGGGACTCCTACGAGCAGTACTTC
CASTPSAGDSYEQYF
>TRBV27|TRBD2|TRBJ2-1|NA
TGTGCCAGCAGTTTACTTACTAGCGGGAACACTAATGAGCAGTTCTTC
CASSLLTSGNTNEQFF
>TRBV6-1|NA|TRBJ1-4|NA
TGTGCCAGCCGAAGGGGCGCGGGTGAAAAACTGTTTTTT
CASRRGAGEKLFF
>TRBV15|NA|TRBJ1-3|NA
TGTGCCACCAGCAGAGATGCCCGGACAGCAAGCTCTGGAAACACCATATATTTT
CATSRDARTASSGNTIYF
>TRBV18|NA|TRBJ2-3|few
TGTGCCAGCTCATCCTCTAGCACAGATACGCAGTATTTT
CASSSSSTDTQYF
>TRBV19|NA|TRBJ1-3|NA
TGTGCCAGTAGTCGATCGAGGGTTGGAAACACCATATATTTT
CASSRSRVGNTIYF
>TRBV5-1|TRBD1|TRBJ2-5|few
TGCGCCAGCAGCTCCAGACAGGGTTCGGAGACCCAGTACTTC
CASSSRQGSETQYF
>TRBV4-3|TRBD2|TRBJ2-1|NA
TGCGCCAGCAGCCTGGAGGGAGGACTAGCCCATAATGAGCAGTTCTTC
CASSLEGGLAHNEQFF
>TRBV7-9|TRBD2|TRBJ2-7|once
TGTGCCAGCAGCTTCGGGACTAGCGGGAGGGTAGGCAACGAGCAGTACTTC
CASSFGTSGRVGNEQYF
>TRBV25-1|TRBD2|TRBJ2-7|NA
TGTGCCAGCAGCCGATCTAGCGGGATGTTTTACGAGCAGTACTTC
CASSRSSGMFYEQYF
>TRBV19|NA|TRBJ2-5|NA
TGTGCCAGTAGTATAGATGGGAGAGGAGAGACCCAGTACTTC
CASSIDGRGETQYF
>TRBV7-2|TRBD1|TRBJ1-1|NA
TGTGCCAGCAGCCCAGGACAGGGGCAGGAAGCTTTCTTT
CASSPGQGQEAFF
>TRBV4-3|NA|TRBJ2-7|NA
TGCGCCAGCAGCCACCGGGCTAACTCCTACGAGCAGTACTTC
CASSHRANSYEQYF
>TRBV2|NA|TRBJ1-4|NA
TGTGCCAGCAGTGCACAGGGTCTGACTAATGAAAAACTGTTTTTT
CASSAQGLTNEKLFF
>TRBV6-1|NA|TRBJ2-2|NA
TGTGCCAGCAGTGTACCCGGTTCGGGGACCGGGGAGCTGTTTTTT
CASSVPGSGTGELFF